This T cell receptor (beta chain) originates from a study of beta chain features in type 1 diabetes. Each of the CD4+ naive, central memory, regulatory and stem cell-like memory populations was sorted via CD45RO/CCR7/CD25/CD127/CD95/CD27. Purity above 95% was achieved in all sorted populations. V was pared by 6 bases and J by 8 bases, with 11 bases of the junction left unmatched. Germline CDR1 MDHEN, CDR2 SYDVKM. CDR3 size: 15 residues. Isolated RNA was reverse transcribed in full, so expressed TCRB transcripts were sequenced. Clones were read by immunoSEQ multiplex PCR, and TCRdb kept only the in-frame ones, dropping some. This table holds under 400,000 clones, 14% found once.

Sequenced input: central memory CD4+ T cells from blood. This receptor was obtained from a man aged 25-45 years in good health. The gene calls are TRBV28 and TRBJ1-5; TRBD1 aligns across 9 bases. In DNA, the CDR3 is TGTGCCAGCAGCTCGGGACAGGGTGATACGGAGCCCCAGCATTTT. Its protein product is CASSSGQGDTEPQHF. The whole variable domain, filled in from reference TRBV28 and TRBJ1-5, reads DVKVTQSSRYLVKRTGEKVFLECVQDMDHENMFWYRQDPGLGLRLIYFSYDVKMKEKGDIPEGYSVSREKKERFSLILESASTNQTSMYLCASSSGQGDTEPQHFGDGTRLSIL.